This T cell receptor beta chain stems from a study of blood T cell repertoires in COVID-19. In the study overall: PBMCs, B-cell-depleted T cells, or T cells provided the cDNA or gDNA that made up the material.

Libraries were prepared by immunoSEQ multiplex PCR; TCRdb keeps only in-frame clonotypes and omits some of them. The profile shows approximately 27,000 clones, just over 85% of them singletons. The length of the CDR3 is 14 residues. Germline V gene lookup returns CDR1 SGHTA and CDR2 FQGTGA. V lost 3 bases to trimming and J lost 6 bases; unmatched junction nucleotides: 5. J is TRBJ2-7 and V is TRBV7-3, with 10 bases lining up with TRBD2. What was sequenced was peripheral blood. This receptor was obtained from a man between 70 and 80 years old with acute or convalescent COVID-19. CDR3 region: CASSLLAGESEQYF. As DNA, the CDR3 is TGTGCCAGCAGCTTGCTAGCGGGAGAAAGCGAGCAGTACTTC.